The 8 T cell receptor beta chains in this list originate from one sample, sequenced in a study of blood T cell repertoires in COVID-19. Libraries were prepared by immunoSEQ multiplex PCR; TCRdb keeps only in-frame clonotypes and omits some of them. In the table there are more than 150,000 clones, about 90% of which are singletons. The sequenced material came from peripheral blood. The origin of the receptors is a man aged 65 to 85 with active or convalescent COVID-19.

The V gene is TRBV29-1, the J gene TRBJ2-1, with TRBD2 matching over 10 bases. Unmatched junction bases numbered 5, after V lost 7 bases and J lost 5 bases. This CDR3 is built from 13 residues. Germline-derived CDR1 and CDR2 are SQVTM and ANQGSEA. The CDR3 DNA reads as TGCAGCGCCCGGACTAGCGGTAACAATGAGCAGTTCTTC. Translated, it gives CSARTSGNNEQFF.

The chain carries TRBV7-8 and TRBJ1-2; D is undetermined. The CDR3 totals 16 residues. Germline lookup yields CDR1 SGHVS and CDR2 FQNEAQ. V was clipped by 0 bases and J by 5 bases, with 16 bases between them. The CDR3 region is CASSLAGHGSLYGYTF. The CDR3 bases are TGTGCCAGCAGCTTAGCGGGTCACGGGTCGTTGTATGGCTACACCTTC.

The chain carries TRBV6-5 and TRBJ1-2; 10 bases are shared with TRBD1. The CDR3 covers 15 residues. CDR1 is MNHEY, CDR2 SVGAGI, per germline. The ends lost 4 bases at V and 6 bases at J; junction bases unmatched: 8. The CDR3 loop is CASSFGDRGPDGYTF. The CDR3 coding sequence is TGTGCCAGCAGTTTCGGAGACAGGGGGCCTGATGGCTACACCTTC.

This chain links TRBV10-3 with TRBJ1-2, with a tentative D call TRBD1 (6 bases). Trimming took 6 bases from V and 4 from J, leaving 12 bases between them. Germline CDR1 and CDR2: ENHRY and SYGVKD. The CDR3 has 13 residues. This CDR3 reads CAISVDSPYGYTF. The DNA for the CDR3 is TGTGCCATCAGCGTGGACAGCCCCTATGGCTACACCTTC.

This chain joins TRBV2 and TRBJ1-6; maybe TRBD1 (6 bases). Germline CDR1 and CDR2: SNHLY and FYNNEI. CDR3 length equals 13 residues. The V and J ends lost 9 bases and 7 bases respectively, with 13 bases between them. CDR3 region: CASRYRANSPLHF. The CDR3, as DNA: TGTGCCAGTAGGTACAGGGCCAATTCACCCCTCCACTTT.

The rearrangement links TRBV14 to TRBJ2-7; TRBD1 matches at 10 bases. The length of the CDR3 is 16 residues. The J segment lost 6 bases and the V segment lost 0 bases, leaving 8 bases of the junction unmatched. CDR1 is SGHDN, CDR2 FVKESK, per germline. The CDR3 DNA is TGTGCCAGCAGCCAAGATAGGGGGACAGGGGAACTCGAGCAGTACTTC. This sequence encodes CASSQDRGTGELEQYF.

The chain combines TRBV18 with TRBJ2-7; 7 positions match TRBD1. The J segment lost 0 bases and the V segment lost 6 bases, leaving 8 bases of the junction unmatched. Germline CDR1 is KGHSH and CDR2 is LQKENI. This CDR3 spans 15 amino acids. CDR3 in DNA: TGTGCCAGCTCGCCCGACAGGGATCCCTCCTACGAGCAGTACTTC. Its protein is CASSPDRDPSYEQYF.

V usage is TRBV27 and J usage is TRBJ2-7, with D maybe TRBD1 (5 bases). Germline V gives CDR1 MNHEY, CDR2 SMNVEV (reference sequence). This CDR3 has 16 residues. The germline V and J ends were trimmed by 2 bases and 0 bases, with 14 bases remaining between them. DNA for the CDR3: TGTGCCAGCAGTTTAGGGTGGGGCAGGAGCTCCTACGAGCAGTACTTC. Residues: CASSLGWGRSSYEQYF.